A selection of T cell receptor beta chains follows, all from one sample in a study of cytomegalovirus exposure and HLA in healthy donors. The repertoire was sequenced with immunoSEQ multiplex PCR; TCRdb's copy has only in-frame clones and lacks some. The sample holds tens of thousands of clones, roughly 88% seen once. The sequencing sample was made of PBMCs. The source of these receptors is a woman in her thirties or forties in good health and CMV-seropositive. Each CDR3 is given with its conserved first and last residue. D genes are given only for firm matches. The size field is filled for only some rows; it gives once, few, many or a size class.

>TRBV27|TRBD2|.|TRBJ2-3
TGTGCCAGCATGACGGGACTAGCGGGGACCACAGATACGCAGTATTTT
CASMTGLAGTTDTQYF
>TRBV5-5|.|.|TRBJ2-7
TGTGCCAGCAGCTTGGACGGACTATTCTACGAGCAGTACTTC
CASSLDGLFYEQYF
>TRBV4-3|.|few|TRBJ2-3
TGCGCCAGCAGCCAAGGTGGAGGGGACGGTGTTGATACGCAGTATTTT
CASSQGGGDGVDTQYF
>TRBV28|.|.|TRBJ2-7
TGTGCCAGCAGGTCAGGGTACGAGCAGTACTTC
CASRSGYEQYF
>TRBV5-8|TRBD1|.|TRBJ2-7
TGTGCCAGCAGCTTATGGGACAGCCGCTCCTACGAGCAGTACTTC
CASSLWDSRSYEQYF
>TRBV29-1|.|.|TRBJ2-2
TGCGCCGGTGAGAACACCGGGGAGCTGTTTTTT
CAGENTGELFF
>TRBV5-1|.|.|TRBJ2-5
TGCGCCAGCAAGATGGAGACCACATATGAGACCCAGTACTTC
CASKMETTYETQYF
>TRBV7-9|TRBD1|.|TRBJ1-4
TGTGCCAGCAGCCCCCGGGACAGAGAAAATGAAAAACTGTTTTTT
CASSPRDRENEKLFF
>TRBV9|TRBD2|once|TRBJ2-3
TGTGCCAGCAGCCTCCTTGGGGTAGCGGGCGGGTTGGGAGATACGCAGTATTTT
CASSLLGVAGGLGDTQYF
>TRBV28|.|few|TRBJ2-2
TGTGCCAGCAGTTTTCAAAGCGGGCGATATGGGGAGCTGTTTTTT
CASSFQSGRYGELFF
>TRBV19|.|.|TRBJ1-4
TGTGCCAGTAGTATAAGAGGTTATGAAAAACTGTTTTTT
CASSIRGYEKLFF
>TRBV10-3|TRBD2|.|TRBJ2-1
TGTGCCACCAGGACTAGCGGGGGAGGGGAGCAGTTCTTC
CATRTSGGGEQFF
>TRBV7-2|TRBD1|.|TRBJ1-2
TGTGCCAGCAGCTTAGGGGGGACAGGGGCAATTTGGGGCTACACCTTC
CASSLGGTGAIWGYTF
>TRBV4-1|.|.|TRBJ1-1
TGCGCCAGCAGCCAAGAGCCAGGGATCACTGAAGCTTTCTTT
CASSQEPGITEAFF
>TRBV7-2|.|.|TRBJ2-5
TGTGCCAGCAGCTACCACTTGAACGGAGAGACCCAGTACTTC
CASSYHLNGETQYF
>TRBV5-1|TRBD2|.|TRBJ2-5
TGCGCCAGCAGCCCCGGCCGGGGAGGGGAGACCCAGTACTTC
CASSPGRGGETQYF
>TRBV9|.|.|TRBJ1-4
TGTGCCAGCAGCGTCGGGGGTGGAGAAAAACTGTTTTTT
CASSVGGGEKLFF
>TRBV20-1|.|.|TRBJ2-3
TGCAGTGCTAGTTTTGCAGGTACGCAGTATTTT
CSASFAGTQYF
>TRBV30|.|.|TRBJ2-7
TGTGCCTGGAGTTTAGGGGCCGAGCAGTACTTC
CAWSLGAEQYF
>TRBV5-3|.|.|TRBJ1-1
TGTGCCTCTAACGAAGCTTTCTTT
CASNEAFF
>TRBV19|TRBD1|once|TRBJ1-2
TGTGCCAGTAAAAGGGGGCCAGCAGCTACTAACTATGGCTACACCTTC
CASKRGPAATNYGYTF
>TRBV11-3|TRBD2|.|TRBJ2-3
TGTGCCAGCAGCTTTAGCGGGAGCACAGATACGCAGTATTTT
CASSFSGSTDTQYF
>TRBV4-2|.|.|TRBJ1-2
TGTGCCAGCAGCCAAGACCGGGGCTACACCTTC
CASSQDRGYTF
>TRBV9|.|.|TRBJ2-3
TGTGCCAGCAGCGTTACTAAAGACACAGATACGCAGTATTTT
CASSVTKDTDTQYF